Following are 11 T cell receptor beta chains from one sample sequenced in a study of control samples from healthy donors and cancer patients. Sequencing used immunoSEQ multiplex PCR; TCRdb keeps in-frame clones, though not all of them. The table has about 170,000 clones, about 93% seen once. Sample: blood. Receptors originate from a woman aged 55-75 years in good health.

The chain is built from TRBV13 and TRBJ2-3; 12 bases line up with TRBD2. The CDR3 runs to 18 residues. V lost 5 bases and J lost 2; bases outside the gene matches: 11. From germline, CDR1 is PRHDT and CDR2 FYEKMQ (reference sequence). CDR3 nucleotides: TGTGCCAGCAGCGCCCACCCCCGACTAGCGGGGGACACAGATACGCAGTATTTT. Its protein is CASSAHPRLAGDTDTQYF.

The chain carries TRBV6-5 and TRBJ1-5; 8 bases fit TRBD1. There are 15 residues in the CDR3. Germline values: CDR1 MNHEY, CDR2 SVGAGI. With V trimmed by 6 bases and J by 2 bases, 6 bases remained unmatched. The CDR3 loop is CASRDQTGGNQPQHF. The CDR3 DNA is TGTGCCAGCAGGGACCAGACAGGGGGCAATCAGCCCCAGCATTTT.

The chain combines TRBV4-1 with TRBJ1-4, with D perhaps TRBD1 (5 bases). The CDR3 loop spans 14 amino acids. The V end lost 5 bases, the J end lost 6 bases, and 13 bases lay between the germline ends. The germline CDR1 and CDR2 sequences are MGHRA and YSYEKL. CDR3 sequence reads: CASSFTAGDEKLFF. The CDR3 DNA follows: TGCGCCAGCAGCTTTACGGCGGGGGATGAAAAACTGTTTTTT.

The J gene is TRBJ2-5, the V gene TRBV6-6, with TRBD1 as a possible D gene (6 bases). The V gene lost 9 bases and the J gene lost 0 bases, with 11 bases spanning the gap. Looked up from germline, CDR1 is MNHNY and CDR2 is SVGAGI (reference sequence). CDR3 size: 13 residues. CDR3 loop: CASYDRYQETQYF. The CDR3, as DNA: TGTGCCAGTTACGACAGGTACCAAGAGACCCAGTACTTC.

The gene calls are TRBV13 and TRBJ2-3; tentatively, D is TRBD2 (5 bases). The CDR3 spans 16 residues. V lost 2 bases and J 6 bases, leaving 18 bases between the germline ends. Germline V gene data show CDR1 as PRHDT and CDR2 as FYEKMQ (reference sequence). The CDR3 sequence: CASSLRMRSGVDTQYF. DNA of the CDR3: TGTGCCAGCAGCTTAAGGATGCGTTCCGGGGTGGATACGCAGTATTTT.

This chain links TRBV11-3 with TRBJ1-1, with 10 positions matching TRBD1. V trimming: 5 bases; J trimming: 5 bases; junction bases outside the gene matches: 2. The CDR3 spans 13 residues. Germline lookup yields CDR1 SGHNT and CDR2 YENEEA. DNA for the CDR3: TGTGCCAGCAGCAGGACAGGGGGGACTGAAGCTTTCTTT. This translates into CASSRTGGTEAFF.

In this sample, this clone turned up once. A read error may account for a junction end that differs from germline. Other DNA variants within this sample encode the same CDR3. The chain has TRBV2 and TRBJ1-5, with a tentative D call TRBD1 (5 bases). This CDR3 region has 15 residues. Per the germline V gene, CDR1 is SNHLY and CDR2 is FYNNEI. DNA of the CDR3: TGTGCCAGCAGTTTTCAAGACAGATACAATCAGCCTCAGCATTTT. It translates to CASSFQDRYNQPQHF.

This clone was seen just once. The rearrangement joins TRBV20-1 to TRBJ2-7; TRBD2 aligns across 14 bases. With 3 bases clipped from V and 6 bases from J, the junction kept 7 bases outside the gene matches. Germline V gene sequence: CDR1 DFQATT, CDR2 SNEGSKA (reference sequence). This CDR3 is 15 amino acids long. CDR3 sequence: CSASLRTSGGFEQYF. In DNA, the CDR3 is TGCAGTGCTAGTCTCCGGACTAGCGGGGGGTTCGAGCAGTACTTC.

This chain joins TRBV6-1 and TRBJ2-2, with D perhaps matching TRBD2 (5 bases). V lost 0 bases, J lost 6 bases, and 17 bases lay in between. The CDR3 runs to 17 residues. Germline V lookup: CDR1 MNHNS, CDR2 SASEGT. CDR3 in amino acids: CASSEAQQRNYAGELFF. DNA for the CDR3: TGTGCCAGCAGTGAAGCGCAACAGCGGAACTATGCCGGGGAGCTGTTTTTT.

V is TRBV6-5 and J is TRBJ2-2; D unclear. The V end lost 0 bases, the J end lost 8 bases, and 7 bases lay between the germline ends. This CDR3 is built from 13 residues. Per germline, CDR1 MNHEY and CDR2 SVGAGI. The CDR3 nucleotides are TGTGCCAGCAGTTACTCTTTTAGTGGGGAGCTGTTTTTT. This translates into CASSYSFSGELFF.

The chain links TRBV5-1 to TRBJ2-2, with TRBD1 matching 9 bases. J was trimmed by 8 bases and V by 4 bases; bases with no gene match: 6. The CDR3 consists of 14 residues. Germline V gene data show CDR1 as SGHRS and CDR2 as YFSETQ. CDR3 protein: CASSKGQGTGELFF. Written as DNA, the CDR3 is TGCGCCAGCAGCAAAGGACAGGGGACTGGGGAGCTGTTTTTT. Full variable domain (remainder filled in from reference TRBV5-1 and TRBJ2-2): KAGVTQTPRYLIKTRGQQVTLSCSPISGHRSVSWYQQTPGQGLQFLFEYFSETQRNKGNFPGRFSGRQFSNSRSEMNVSTLELGDSALYLCASSKGQGTGELFFGEGSRLTVL.